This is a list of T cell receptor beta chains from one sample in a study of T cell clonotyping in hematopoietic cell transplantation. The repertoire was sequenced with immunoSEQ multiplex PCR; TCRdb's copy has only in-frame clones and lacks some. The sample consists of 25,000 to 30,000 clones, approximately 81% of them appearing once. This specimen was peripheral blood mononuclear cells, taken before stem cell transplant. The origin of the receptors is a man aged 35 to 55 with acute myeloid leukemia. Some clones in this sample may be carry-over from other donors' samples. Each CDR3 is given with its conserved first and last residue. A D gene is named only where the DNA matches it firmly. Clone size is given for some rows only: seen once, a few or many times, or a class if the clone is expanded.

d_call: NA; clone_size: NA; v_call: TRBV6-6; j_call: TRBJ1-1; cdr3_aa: CASRVFNTEAFF; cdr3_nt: TGTGCCAGCAGGGTTTTTAACACTGAAGCTTTCTTT
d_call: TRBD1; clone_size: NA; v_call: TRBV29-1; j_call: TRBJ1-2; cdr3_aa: CSGSDRGNYGYTF; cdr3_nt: TGCAGCGGGAGTGACAGGGGAAACTATGGCTACACCTTC
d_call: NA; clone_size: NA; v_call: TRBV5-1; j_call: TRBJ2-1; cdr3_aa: CASSLALLQSNEQFF; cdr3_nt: TGCGCCAGCAGCTTGGCCTTGTTACAGAGCAATGAGCAGTTCTTC
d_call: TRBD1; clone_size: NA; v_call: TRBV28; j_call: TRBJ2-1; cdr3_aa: CASRLGTGAYNEQFF; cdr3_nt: TGTGCCAGCAGACTCGGGACAGGGGCGTACAATGAGCAGTTCTTC
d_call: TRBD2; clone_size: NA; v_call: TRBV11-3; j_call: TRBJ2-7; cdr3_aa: CASSLSFWTSGSYEQYF; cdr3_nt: TGTGCCAGCAGCTTAAGTTTTTGGACTAGCGGGAGCTACGAGCAGTACTTC
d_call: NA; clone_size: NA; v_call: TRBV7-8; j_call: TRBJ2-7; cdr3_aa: CASSLAATSSYEQYF; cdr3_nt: TGTGCCAGCTCATTAGCGGCTACGAGCTCCTACGAGCAGTACTTC
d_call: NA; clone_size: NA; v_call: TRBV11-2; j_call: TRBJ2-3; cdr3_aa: CASSPWRSSTDTQYF; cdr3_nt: TGTGCCAGCAGCCCATGGCGGAGTAGCACAGATACGCAGTATTTT
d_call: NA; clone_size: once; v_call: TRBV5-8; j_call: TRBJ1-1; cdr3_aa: CASSLFGAEAFF; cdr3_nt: TGTGCCAGCAGCTTGTTTGGTGCTGAAGCTTTCTTT
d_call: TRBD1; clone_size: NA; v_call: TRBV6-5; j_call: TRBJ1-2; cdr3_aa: CASSRREQGNYGYTF; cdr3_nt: TGTGCCAGCAGTCGAAGGGAACAGGGGAACTATGGCTACACCTTC
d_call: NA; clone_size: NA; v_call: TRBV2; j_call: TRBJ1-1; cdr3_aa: CASSENEWKGAEAFF; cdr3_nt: TGTGCCAGCAGTGAAAATGAGTGGAAGGGGGCTGAAGCTTTCTTT
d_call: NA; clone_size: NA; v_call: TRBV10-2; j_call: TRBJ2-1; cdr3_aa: CASSEQIDNEQFF; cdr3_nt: TGCGCCAGCAGTGAGCAGATAGACAATGAGCAGTTCTTC
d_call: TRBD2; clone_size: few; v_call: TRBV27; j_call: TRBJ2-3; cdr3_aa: CASSEYTSGDTDTQYF; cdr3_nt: TGTGCCAGCAGCGAATACACTAGCGGAGACACAGATACGCAGTATTTT
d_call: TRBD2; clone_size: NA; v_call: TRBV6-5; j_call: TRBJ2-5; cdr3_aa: CASSLRRGGGQETQYF; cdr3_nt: TGTGCCAGCAGTTTACGGCGGGGGGGCGGTCAAGAGACCCAGTACTTC
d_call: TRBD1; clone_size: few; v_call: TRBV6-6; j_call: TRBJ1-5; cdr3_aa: CASSYSGQRLDF; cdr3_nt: TGTGCCAGCAGTTACTCGGGACAGCGCCTGGATTTT
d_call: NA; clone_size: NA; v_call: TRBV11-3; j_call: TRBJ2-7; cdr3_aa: CASSPRGVGHEQYF; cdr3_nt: TGTGCCAGCAGTCCCAGGGGGGTCGGTCACGAGCAGTACTTC
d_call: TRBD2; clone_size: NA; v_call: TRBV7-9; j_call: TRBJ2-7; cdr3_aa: CASSLSGRASGEQYF; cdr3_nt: TGTGCCAGCAGCCTTAGCGGGAGGGCCTCTGGGGAGCAGTACTTC
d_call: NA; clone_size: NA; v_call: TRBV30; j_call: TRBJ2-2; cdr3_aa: CAHFTSTGELFF; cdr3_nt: TGTGCCCATTTTACGAGCACCGGGGAGCTGTTTTTT
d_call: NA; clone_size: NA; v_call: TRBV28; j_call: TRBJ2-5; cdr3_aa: CASSLVGGTGKWETQYF; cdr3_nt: TGTGCCAGCAGTTTAGTAGGGGGAACAGGGAAATGGGAGACCCAGTACTTC
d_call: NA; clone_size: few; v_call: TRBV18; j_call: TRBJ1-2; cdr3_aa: CASSPDGYGYTF; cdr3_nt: TGTGCCAGCTCACCGGACGGTTATGGCTACACCTTC
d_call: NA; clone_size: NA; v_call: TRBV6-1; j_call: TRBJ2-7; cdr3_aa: CASSGGFRLSSYEQYF; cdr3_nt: TGTGCCAGCAGTGGGGGTTTCCGACTTAGCTCCTACGAGCAGTACTTC
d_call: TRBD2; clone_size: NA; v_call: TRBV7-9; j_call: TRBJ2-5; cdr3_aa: CASSFVLAVYQETQYF; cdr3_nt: TGTGCCAGCAGCTTCGTACTAGCGGTCTATCAAGAGACCCAGTACTTC
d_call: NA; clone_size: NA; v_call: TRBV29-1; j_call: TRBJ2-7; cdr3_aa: CSADSRETNPYEQYF; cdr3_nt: TGCAGCGCGGACTCCAGGGAGACGAACCCCTACGAGCAGTACTTC
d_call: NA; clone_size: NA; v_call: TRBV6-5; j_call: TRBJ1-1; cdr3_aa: CASSLGQTEAFF; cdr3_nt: TGTGCCAGCAGTCTCGGACAGACTGAAGCTTTCTTT
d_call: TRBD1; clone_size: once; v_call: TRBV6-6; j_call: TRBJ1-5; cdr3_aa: CASSSQGAGQPQHF; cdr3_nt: TGTGCCAGCAGTTCGCAGGGGGCTGGACAGCCCCAGCATTTT
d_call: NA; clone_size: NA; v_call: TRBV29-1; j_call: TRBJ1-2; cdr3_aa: CPPNDFSYGYTF; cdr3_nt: TGCCCCCCCAACGACTTCAGCTATGGCTACACCTTC
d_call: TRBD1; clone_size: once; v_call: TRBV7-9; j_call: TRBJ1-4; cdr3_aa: CASSSQGAGEKLFF; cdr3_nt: TGTGCCAGCAGCTCGCAGGGGGCAGGTGAAAAACTGTTTTTT
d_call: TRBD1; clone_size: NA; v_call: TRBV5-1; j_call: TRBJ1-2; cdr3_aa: CASSLDVTGNYGYTF; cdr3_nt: TGCGCCAGCAGCTTGGACGTGACAGGGAACTATGGCTACACCTTC
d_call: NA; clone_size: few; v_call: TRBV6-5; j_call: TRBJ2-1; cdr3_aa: CASSPRLGNEQFF; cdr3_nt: TGTGCCAGCAGTCCCAGATTGGGTAATGAGCAGTTCTTC
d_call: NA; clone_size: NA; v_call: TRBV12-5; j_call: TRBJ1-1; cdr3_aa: CASGLGGSTEAFF; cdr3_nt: TGTGCTAGTGGTTTGGGGGGAAGCACTGAAGCTTTCTTT
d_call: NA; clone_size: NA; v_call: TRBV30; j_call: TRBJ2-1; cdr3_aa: CAWSRLEYYNEQFF; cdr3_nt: TGTGCCTGGAGCCGACTAGAGTACTACAATGAGCAGTTCTTC
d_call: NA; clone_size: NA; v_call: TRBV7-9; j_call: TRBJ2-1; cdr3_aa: CASSLSAGTRHNEQFF; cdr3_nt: TGTGCCAGCAGCTTATCGGCAGGCACTAGACACAATGAGCAGTTCTTC